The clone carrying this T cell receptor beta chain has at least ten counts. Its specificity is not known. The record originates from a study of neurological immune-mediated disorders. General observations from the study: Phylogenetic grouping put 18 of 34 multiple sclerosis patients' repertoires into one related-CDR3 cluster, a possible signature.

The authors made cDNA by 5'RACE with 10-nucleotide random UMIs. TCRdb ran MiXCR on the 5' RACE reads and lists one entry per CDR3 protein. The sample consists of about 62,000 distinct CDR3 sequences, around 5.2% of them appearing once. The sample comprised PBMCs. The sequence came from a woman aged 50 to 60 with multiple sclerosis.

The CDR3 bases are TGTGCCAGCAGCGCCAGTGGAAGCACAGATACGCAGTATTTT. Amino acid sequence: CASSASGSTDTQYF. V and J are TRBV6-4 and TRBJ2-3; D is undetermined. Trimming removed 6 bases at V and 0 bases at J, with 10 bases between. This CDR3 is 14 amino acids long. Germline lookup yields CDR1 MRHNA and CDR2 SNTAGT.